This T cell receptor beta chain was captured in a study of T-cell reconstitution after alpha-beta-depleted transplantation in children. During its preparation, the TCRbeta library received unique molecular identifiers. TCRdb passed the PCR reads through MiXCR, listing each CDR3 protein once. The sample contains a few hundred thousand distinct CDR3 sequences, 9.9% of which appear only once. This clonotype showed up just a few times. The V gene lost 6 bases and the J gene lost 3 bases, with 8 bases spanning the gap. Germline lookup yields CDR1 MGHDK and CDR2 SYGVNS. The CDR3 totals 12 residues. Sequenced here: PBMCs from the stem cell graft donor, sampled from the stem cell graft. V is TRBV25-1 and J is TRBJ1-1, with D hard to call. The TCR sequence derives from a human donor who donated a stem cell graft to a child with SCID. The CDR3 DNA reads as TGTGCCAGCAGCCGGTGGGACACTGAAGCTTTCTTT. Translation: CASSRWDTEAFF.